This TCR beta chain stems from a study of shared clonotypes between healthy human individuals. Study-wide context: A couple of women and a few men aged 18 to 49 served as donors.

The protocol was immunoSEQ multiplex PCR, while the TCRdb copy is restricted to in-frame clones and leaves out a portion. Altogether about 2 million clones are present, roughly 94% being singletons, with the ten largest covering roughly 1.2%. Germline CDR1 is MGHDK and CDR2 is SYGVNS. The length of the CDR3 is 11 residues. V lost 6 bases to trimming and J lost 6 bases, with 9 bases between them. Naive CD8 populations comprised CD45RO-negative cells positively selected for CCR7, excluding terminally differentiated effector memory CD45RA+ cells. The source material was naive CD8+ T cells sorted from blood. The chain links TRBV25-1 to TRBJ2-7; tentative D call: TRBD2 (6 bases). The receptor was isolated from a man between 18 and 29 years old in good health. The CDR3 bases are TGTGCCAGCAGAAGGGGAGGCGAGCAGTACTTC. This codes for CASRRGGEQYF.